What follows describes a single T cell receptor (beta chain). Its antigen remains unidentified. This likely comes from a read error, as the CDR3 has no conserved phenylalanine or tryptophan at its end. The CDR3 loop spans 15 amino acids. The germline CDR1 and CDR2 sequences are DFQATT and SNEGSKA (reference sequence). 5'RACE with constant-segment primers built TCRalpha and TCRbeta cDNA libraries with UMIs. In TCRdb, the 5' RACE reads were re-called with MiXCR into one record per CDR3 protein. The sample yields 90,000 to 120,000 distinct CDR3 sequences, over 13% seen once. These data are taken from a study of T-cell memory formation after mild COVID-19. Study overall: Most TCR clusters belonged to a single donor. Findings and caveats of the study: Mainly in CM and EM were contracting CD4+ clones; CD8+ were in EMRA. A second wave expanding day 15 to 37 was CD4+-biased; contracting clones were balanced.

Specimen: PBMCs or a T cell subset sorted from them (not recorded which). The source is a man aged 18-30 years who had mild COVID-19 (a few samples of this study predate the infection). Cell type and time point are not known. The chain links TRBV20-1 to TRBJ1-1; D gene uncertain. CDR3 sequence (DNA): TGCAGCCTGCTAGAGCCCAGGTTGACTGGCACTGAAGCTTTCATT. Translation gives CSLLEPRLTGTEAFI.